One and the same sample provided the 4 T cell receptor beta chains below, sequenced in a study of OX40 agonist ivuxolimab in advanced cancers. Some clones are missing from TCRdb's copy, which holds only in-frame ones; the method was immunoSEQ multiplex PCR. The data hold about 48,000 clones, with roughly 90% observed a single time. The sequenced sample was CD4+ or CD8+ T cells sorted from blood, obtained in a trial of the OX40 agonist ivuxolimab. These receptors came from an adult with an advanced solid tumor such as melanoma, head and neck, liver or kidney cancer.

The chain joins TRBV19 to TRBJ2-1; perhaps TRBD1 as D (6 bases). This CDR3 has 15 residues. The V gene's germline CDR1 is LNHDA and CDR2 SQIVND (reference sequence). Deletions cut 6 bases from V and 0 bases from J, with 12 bases between. CDR3: CASSPDRDSYNEQFF. In DNA form, the CDR3 reads TGTGCCAGTAGCCCGGACAGAGACTCCTACAATGAGCAGTTCTTC.

The count of this clone is one. The rearrangement joins TRBV9 to TRBJ2-2; a possible D gene is TRBD2 (6 bases). Trimming pared 7 bases from V and 8 bases from J, leaving 12 bases between. The CDR3 runs to 12 residues. In germline, CDR1 is SGDLS, CDR2 YYNGEE. CDR3 bases: TGTGCCAGCGCGGGATTCACTGGGGAGCTGTTTTTT. Encoded protein: CASAGFTGELFF.

The gene calls are TRBV7-8 and TRBJ1-1, with 7 bases aligning to TRBD1. Germline CDR1 and CDR2: SGHVS and FQNEAQ. Germline trimming cut 6 bases from V and 1 base from J; bases unmatched to any gene: 5. The CDR3 length is 14 residues. CDR3 nucleotides: TGTGCCAGCAGTTACGGGACAGAGAACACTGAAGCTTTCTTT. Translating gives CASSYGTENTEAFF.

J is TRBJ2-7 and V is TRBV5-6, with D possibly matching TRBD1 (6 bases). The CDR3 runs 13 residues. In germline, CDR1 is SGHDT, CDR2 YYEEEE. Trimming removed 4 bases from V and 3 bases from J, with 11 bases in between. The CDR3 loop is CASSRQVHYEQYV. The CDR3 coding sequence is TGTGCCAGCAGCCGACAGGTCCACTACGAGCAGTACGTC.